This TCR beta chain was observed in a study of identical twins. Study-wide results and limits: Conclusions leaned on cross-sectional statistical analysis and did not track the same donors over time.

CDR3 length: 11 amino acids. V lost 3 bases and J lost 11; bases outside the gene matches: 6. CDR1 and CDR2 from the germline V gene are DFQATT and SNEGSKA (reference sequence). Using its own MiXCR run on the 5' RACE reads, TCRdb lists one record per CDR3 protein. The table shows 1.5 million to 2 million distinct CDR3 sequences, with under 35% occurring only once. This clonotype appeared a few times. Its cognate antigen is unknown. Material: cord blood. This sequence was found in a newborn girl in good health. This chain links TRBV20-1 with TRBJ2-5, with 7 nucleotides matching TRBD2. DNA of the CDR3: TGCAGTGCTAGCAGCCTAGCGGCGCAGTACTTC. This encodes CSASSLAAQYF.